Shown below are 22 T cell receptor beta chains from a single sample sequenced in a study of blood T cell repertoires in COVID-19 (dated by TCRdb to 2019 to 2021). Receptor amplification or capture employed the immunoSEQ multiplex PCR assay. The clones in this table, taken by TCRdb from immuneACCESS, are in-frame only. Not every clone is retained; where verified, under half of the shortfall comes from an unresolved V gene, and the cause of the rest is unknown. The sample table lists some 230,000 clones, 70% to 90% of them with a count of one. The ten most abundant clones make up approximately 2.1% of the sample. The material sequenced was peripheral blood. All receptors derive from a man aged 30 to 39 who had recovered from COVID-19.

The chain combines TRBV19 with TRBJ2-6; D is undetermined. There are 15 residues in the CDR3. Germline CDR1 is LNHDA and CDR2 is SQIVND (reference sequence). V was clipped by 9 bases and J by 0 bases, with 12 bases between them. CDR3 sequence (DNA): TGTGCCAGCTATTCGGGTGGCTCTGGGGCCAACGTCCTGACTTTC. The encoded protein is CASYSGGSGANVLTF.

The rearrangement links TRBV11-2 to TRBJ2-5; 11 bases are shared with TRBD2. Trimming at V came to 1 base and at J to 6 bases, leaving 4 bases not matched to a gene. The CDR3 runs to 15 residues. CDR1 is SGHAT, CDR2 FQNNGV, per germline. The CDR3 loop is CASSLGSSGGKTQYF. The CDR3 DNA sequence: TGTGCCAGCAGCTTAGGATCTAGCGGGGGGAAGACCCAGTACTTC.

The V call is TRBV10-2, the J call TRBJ1-3; possibly TRBD1 for D (5 bases). Trimming cost V 9 bases and J 10 bases, with 13 bases left between them. Germline V lookup: CDR1 WSHSY, CDR2 SAAADI. This CDR3 comprises 11 residues. The CDR3 loop reads CASSGRGTIYF. The CDR3 DNA follows: TGCGCCAGTTCAGGGCGGGGAACCATATATTTT.

This rearrangement joins TRBV7-7 to TRBJ2-2; no clear D. The CDR3 covers 14 residues. Trimming took 3 bases from V and 1 from J, leaving 6 bases between them. Germline V CDR1 and CDR2: SSHAT, FNYEAQ (reference sequence). The DNA of the CDR3 is TGTGCCAGCAGCTTGCAACAGAACACCGGGGAGCTGTTTTTT. This codes for CASSLQQNTGELFF.

The genes are TRBV5-6 and TRBJ2-5; 10 bases line up with TRBD1. Looked up from germline, CDR1 is SGHDT and CDR2 is YYEEEE. The CDR3 totals 15 residues. V was clipped by 0 bases and J by 4 bases; unmatched bases: 3. This CDR3 is CASSLAGQGRETQYF. As DNA, the CDR3 is TGTGCCAGCAGCTTGGCGGGACAGGGGAGAGAGACCCAGTACTTC.

The chain is built from TRBV27 and TRBJ1-6; no definite D call. V lost 3 bases and J 11 bases, leaving 14 bases between the germline ends. The CDR3 has 14 residues. Germline CDR1 reads MNHEY; CDR2 reads SMNVEV (reference sequence). For the CDR3, the DNA is TGTGCCAGCAGTTTTGGCGGGTTGCAGACACCCCTCCACTTT. Its translation: CASSFGGLQTPLHF.

CDR3 residues: CASTMTSGPDTQYF. The CDR3 DNA reads as TGTGCCAGCACTATGACTAGCGGGCCAGATACGCAGTATTTT. V gene TRBV2 combines with J gene TRBJ2-3, with 10 bases matching TRBD2. Trimming removed 7 bases from V and 4 bases from J; junction bases left unmatched: 5. Germline V gene sequence: CDR1 SNHLY, CDR2 FYNNEI. The CDR3 runs 14 residues.

The CDR3 DNA follows: TGTGCCAGTAGTAAGGGGGGCGGGAGGAATGAGCAGTTCTTC. As protein: CASSKGGGRNEQFF. The J gene is TRBJ2-1, the V gene TRBV19, with 8 positions matching TRBD2. Germline CDR1 LNHDA, CDR2 SQIVND (reference sequence). The CDR3 loop spans 14 amino acids. J gave up 7 bases and V 4 bases, and 6 bases lay outside the gene matches.

The chain combines TRBV7-9 with TRBJ2-1; TRBD1 agrees at 7 bases. J was trimmed by 7 bases and V by 5 bases; bases with no gene match: 11. Germline V CDR1 and CDR2: SEHNR, FQNEAQ (reference sequence). The CDR3 totals 15 residues. The CDR3 sequence is CASSPLTGSVNEQFF. CDR3 nucleotide sequence: TGTGCCAGCAGCCCGCTGACAGGGTCGGTAAATGAGCAGTTCTTC.

V gene TRBV18 combines with J gene TRBJ1-2; D might be TRBD1 (6 bases). Germline CDR1 is KGHSH and CDR2 is LQKENI. Trimming pared 2 bases from V and 4 bases from J, leaving 11 bases between. There are 14 residues in the CDR3. The CDR3 protein is CASSPYREAYGYTF. In DNA form, the CDR3 reads TGTGCCAGCTCACCATACAGGGAAGCCTATGGCTACACCTTC.

V is TRBV4-2 and J is TRBJ1-3; TRBD1 aligns across 12 bases. CDR3 size: 17 residues. Germline V gives CDR1 LGHNA, CDR2 YNFKEQ. J lost 1 base, V lost 4 bases, and 5 bases had no gene match. The CDR3 sequence is CASSPGTGGSSGNTIYF. The CDR3, as DNA: TGTGCCAGCAGCCCAGGGACAGGGGGCTCATCTGGAAACACCATATATTTT.

This chain connects TRBV7-9 to TRBJ2-7; D is possibly TRBD2 (6 bases). The CDR3 covers 15 residues. Trimming stripped 1 base from V and 3 bases from J, with 13 bases between. Germline V gene data show CDR1 as SEHNR and CDR2 as FQNEAQ (reference sequence). In DNA form, the CDR3 reads TGTGCCAGCAGCTTAGGGAGGGGACCGAACTACGAGCAGTACTTC. Its protein product is CASSLGRGPNYEQYF.

This chain links TRBV9 with TRBJ2-2; 9 bases agree with TRBD2. Losses at the gene ends were 3 bases for V and 7 bases for J; bases not matched to a gene: 7. Germline V gives CDR1 SGDLS, CDR2 YYNGEE. This CDR3 contains 15 residues. The CDR3 loop is CASSGNSGGDGELFF. The CDR3 nucleotides are TGTGCCAGCAGCGGAAATAGCGGGGGAGACGGGGAGCTGTTTTTT. The complete variable domain, with remaining parts taken from reference TRBV9 and TRBJ2-2, reads DSGVTQTPKHLITATGQRVTLRCSPRSGDLSVYWYQQSLDQGLQFLIQYYNGEERAKGNILERFSAQQFPDLHSELNLSSLELGDSALYFCASSGNSGGDGELFFGEGSRLTVL.

The CDR3 loop is CASRRGYRTENTEAFF. The CDR3 DNA follows: TGTGCCAGCAGAAGGGGATACAGGACAGAGAACACTGAAGCTTTCTTT. The rearrangement uses TRBV3-1 (or the pseudogene TRBV3-2) and TRBJ1-1; a possible D gene is TRBD1 (6 bases). V was cut by 6 bases and J by 1 base, with 18 bases left in between. The CDR3 has 16 amino acids. CDR1 and CDR2 (germline): LGHDT, YNNKEL (reference sequence).

The rearrangement uses TRBV4-2 and TRBJ2-5; 11 nucleotides align to TRBD2. V dropped 0 bases and J dropped 5; count of bases not matched to a gene: 8. This CDR3 comprises 17 residues. CDR1 and CDR2 (germline): LGHNA, YNFKEQ. This chain's CDR3 is CASSQEPASGGSETQYF. The CDR3 DNA follows: TGTGCCAGCAGCCAAGAGCCGGCTAGCGGGGGGAGCGAGACCCAGTACTTC.

The rearrangement uses TRBV9 and TRBJ1-5; the D gene is possibly TRBD1 (6 bases). V was cut by 4 bases and J by 7 bases, with 18 bases left in between. The germline V gene has CDR1 SGDLS and CDR2 YYNGEE. The CDR3 consists of 15 residues. The DNA of the CDR3 is TGTGCCAGCAGCCCAGAGAGGGGGTCCGGGCAGCCCCAGCATTTT. This translates into CASSPERGSGQPQHF.

The gene calls are TRBV11-2 and TRBJ2-1; 11 nucleotides agree with TRBD2. Unmatched junction bases numbered 7, after V lost 2 bases and J lost 7 bases. In germline, CDR1 is SGHAT, CDR2 FQNNGV. This CDR3 comprises 16 residues. DNA for the CDR3: TGTGCCAGCAGCTTATATGCGGGACTAGCGGTTAATGAGCAGTTCTTC. It specifies CASSLYAGLAVNEQFF.

The chain links TRBV4-2 to TRBJ2-1; 8 nucleotides match TRBD2. CDR1 and CDR2 from the germline V gene are LGHNA and YNFKEQ. This CDR3 has 15 residues. J gave up 5 bases and V 0 bases, and 3 bases lay outside the gene matches. CDR3: CASSQEGSGDNEQFF. CDR3 nucleotides: TGTGCCAGCAGCCAAGAAGGTAGCGGGGACAATGAGCAGTTCTTC.

The chain recombines TRBV6-6 with TRBJ1-1; no reliable D call. The CDR3 spans 14 residues. The V and J ends lost 4 bases and 1 base respectively, with 10 bases between them. Germline CDR1 and CDR2: MNHNY and SVGAGI (reference sequence). The CDR3 is CASSFPGANTEAFF. The CDR3 DNA follows: TGTGCCAGCAGTTTTCCGGGAGCGAACACTGAAGCTTTCTTT.

The chain employs TRBV19 and TRBJ1-5; D is unclear. The CDR3 has 13 residues. Per germline, CDR1 LNHDA and CDR2 SQIVND (reference sequence). The V and J ends lost 4 bases and 2 bases respectively, with 6 bases between them. The chain's CDR3 is CASSTPGNQPQHF. In DNA, the CDR3 is TGTGCCAGTAGTACCCCCGGCAATCAGCCCCAGCATTTT.

J is TRBJ1-5 and V is TRBV2; TRBD1 matches 8 bases. The length of the CDR3 is 14 residues. The V gene's germline CDR1 is SNHLY and CDR2 FYNNEI. V lost 7 bases to trimming and J lost 4 bases; unmatched junction nucleotides: 6. CDR3 DNA sequence: TGTGCCAGCATGGACGACAGGGGTAATCAGCCCCAGCATTTT. Encoded protein: CASMDDRGNQPQHF.

The chain uses TRBV5-1 and TRBJ1-1; 7 nucleotides agree with TRBD1. CDR1 is SGHRS, CDR2 YFSETQ, per germline. The CDR3 has 15 amino acids. J lost 1 base, V lost 1 base, and 4 bases had no gene match. The CDR3 here is CASSLSQGGNTEAFF. CDR3 DNA sequence: TGCGCCAGCAGCTTGAGTCAGGGGGGGAACACTGAAGCTTTCTTT.